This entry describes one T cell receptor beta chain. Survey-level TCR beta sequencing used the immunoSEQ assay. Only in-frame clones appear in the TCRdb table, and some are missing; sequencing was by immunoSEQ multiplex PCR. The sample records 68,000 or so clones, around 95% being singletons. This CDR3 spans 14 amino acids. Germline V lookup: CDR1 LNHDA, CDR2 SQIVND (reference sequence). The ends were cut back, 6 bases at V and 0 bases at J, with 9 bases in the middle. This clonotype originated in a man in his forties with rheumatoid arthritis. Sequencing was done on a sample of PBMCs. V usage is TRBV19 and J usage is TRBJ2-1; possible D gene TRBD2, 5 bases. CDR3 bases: TGTGCCAGTAGCCGGCGGGCCTCCTACAATGAGCAGTTCTTC. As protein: CASSRRASYNEQFF.